The sequence of this T cell receptor beta chain was determined in a study of a mutant IDH1 vaccine in newly diagnosed glioma. Study in general: Earlier therapy was either radiotherapy, temozolomide, or both, and most got both. V12 came at week 35, V13 at week 47.

This clone appeared a few times. Its antigen is undetermined. The CDR3 is 13 amino acids. Trimming shortened V by 8 bases and J by 5 bases, and 15 bases separated the two germline ends. Germline V lookup: CDR1 PRHDT, CDR2 FYEKMQ (reference sequence). Documented time point: week 47, end of study. Alongside topical imiquimod, each dose of vaccine comprised 300 ug of mutant IDH1 20-mer peptide. Eight vaccine doses were administered to patients at weeks 1, 3, 5, 7, 11, 15, 19 and 23. Study results and caveats: Seemingly, pseudoprogression had no relation to changes in the top peripheral T cell clonotypes.

Some clones are missing from TCRdb's copy, which holds only in-frame ones; the method was immunoSEQ multiplex PCR. The sample lists tens of thousands of clones, around 83% occurring once. The TCR sequence derives from a man aged 25 to 40 with glioma. This specimen consisted of PBMCs, obtained from a glioma patient whose treatment included an IDH1 peptide vaccine. The J gene is TRBJ1-1, the V gene TRBV13; possibly TRBD1 for D (5 bases). The CDR3 bases are TGTGCCAGCGGGGAGGGCGAGGGGACTGAAGCTTTCTTT. Its protein product is CASGEGEGTEAFF.